This T cell receptor beta chain was identified during a study of shared clonotypes between healthy human individuals. CD45RO-negative cells were positively selected for CCR7, leaving out terminally differentiated effector memory CD45RA+ cells. Using immunoSEQ multiplex PCR, the repertoire was profiled, and TCRdb retains in-frame clones only, with some absent. The sample contains about 600,000 clones, over 95% of which appear only once. Germline V gives CDR1 MDHEN, CDR2 SYDVKM. Trimming cost V 11 bases and J 3 bases; bases outside gene matches: 5. The CDR3 has 13 residues. General observations from the study: Lower generation probabilities were found for non-shared clonotypes than for those shared by all four donors. Memory subsets had estimated richness that was generally smaller than that of naive subsets.

As regards this clone: No antigen is known for it. Other DNA sequences in this specimen translate into the identical CDR3.

The chain combines TRBV28 with TRBJ2-7; TRBD2 agrees at 12 bases. The material sequenced was naive CD8+ T cells sorted from blood. The clonotype was recovered from a woman in her twenties or thirties in good health. The DNA for the CDR3 is TGTGCCTCACGGACTAGCGGGAACTACGAGCAGTACTTC. The encoded protein is CASRTSGNYEQYF. Full variable domain (remainder filled in from reference TRBV28 and TRBJ2-7): DVKVTQSSRYLVKRTGEKVFLECVQDMDHENMFWYRQDPGLGLRLIYFSYDVKMKEKGDIPEGYSVSREKKERFSLILESASTNQTSMYLCASRTSGNYEQYFGPGTRLTVT.